The T cell receptor beta chain under discussion was sequenced for a study of blood T cell repertoires in COVID-19. Background on the study: Sample material is recorded as cDNA or gDNA derived from T cells, B-cell-depleted T cells, or PBMCs.

Per the original data handling: Amplified reference gene primers provided the basis for estimating nucleated cell counts. Here immunoSEQ multiplex PCR was the method, and the copy in TCRdb shows in-frame clones only, minus some. V, J and clone size are those of that table, while D and trimming were read from the DNA. This sample has approximately 120,000 clones, with over 70% found just once. This clone was recorded once. V lost 3 bases to trimming and J lost 3 bases, with 8 bases between them. Looked up from germline, CDR1 is KGHSH and CDR2 is LQKENI. The CDR3 loop spans 13 amino acids. The receptor comes from a woman aged 45 to 65 with acute or convalescent COVID-19. The gene calls are TRBV18 and TRBJ1-2; D uncertain. Material: peripheral blood. CDR3 amino acids: CASSPGSHYGYTF. DNA of the CDR3: TGTGCCAGCTCACCCGGGTCACACTATGGCTACACCTTC.